These T cell receptor beta chains were read from a single sample in a study of identical twins. TCRdb re-derived calls from the 5' RACE reads in MiXCR, one entry per CDR3 protein. The sample has some 460,000 distinct CDR3 sequences; 12% to 15% are singletons. Separately, the same data were catalogued under a study of yellow fever vaccine responses in identical twins.

The sequencing sample was made of CD4+ T cells sorted from blood. The source is a woman in her late teens or twenties in good health. CDR3s include the opening cysteine and the closing phenylalanine or tryptophan. Fields, in order: D gene, V gene, J gene, clone size, CDR3 protein, CDR3 DNA. The D gene is left open where the match is weak. Only part of the rows carry a size: once, few, many, or a class if the clone is expanded.

TRBD1	TRBV5-1	TRBJ2-7	.	CASSLSGGAGEQYF	TGCGCCAGCAGCTTGTCAGGGGGCGCAGGCGAGCAGTACTTC
.	TRBV3-1	TRBJ2-5	.	CASSQVQGPETQYF	TGTGCCAGCAGCCAAGTTCAGGGGCCAGAGACCCAGTACTTC
TRBD1	TRBV20-1	TRBJ2-7	.	CSARGTGQGYEQYF	TGCAGTGCTAGGGGGACAGGGCAAGGGTACGAGCAGTACTTC
.	TRBV18	TRBJ2-1	.	CASSPSLDNEQFF	TGTGCCAGCTCACCAAGTCTTGACAATGAGCAGTTCTTC
.	TRBV20-1	TRBJ2-1	.	CSARDPQSGTLNDEQFF	TGCAGTGCTAGAGACCCACAATCCGGGACCTTAAACGATGAGCAGTTCTTC
.	TRBV3-1	TRBJ2-7	.	CASSRRDTALGQYF	TGTGCCAGCAGCCGCCGGGACACGGCCTTGGGGCAGTACTTC
.	TRBV7-9	TRBJ2-1	few	CASSLGASRQFF	TGTGCCAGCAGCTTAGGCGCCTCCAGGCAGTTCTTC
.	TRBV12-3/TRBV12-4	TRBJ2-1	.	CASSYIGVFNEQFF	TGTGCCAGCAGTTACATAGGGGTTTTCAATGAGCAGTTCTTC
.	TRBV20-1	TRBJ2-1	few	CSARTSRNYNEQFF	TGCAGTGCTAGAACGTCTAGAAACTACAATGAGCAGTTCTTC
TRBD1	TRBV6-1	TRBJ2-1	few	CASSKGQGTYNEQFF	TGTGCCAGCAGTAAGGGACAGGGGACTTACAATGAGCAGTTCTTC
TRBD2	TRBV25-1	TRBJ2-3	few	CASSELGGGAGDTQYF	TGTGCCAGCAGTGAATTGGGCGGGGGGGCCGGAGATACGCAGTATTTT
.	TRBV25-1	TRBJ2-5	few	CASSEGQKPSETQYF	TGTGCCAGCAGTGAAGGCCAGAAACCCTCGGAGACCCAGTACTTC
TRBD2	TRBV5-1	TRBJ2-3	.	CASSLGLAGGPTDTQYF	TGCGCCAGCAGCTTAGGACTAGCGGGAGGGCCGACAGATACGCAGTATTTT
.	TRBV5-1	TRBJ2-3	.	CASSPGPSRDTQYF	TGCGCCAGCAGCCCAGGACCGTCCAGGGATACGCAGTATTTT
.	TRBV27	TRBJ2-7	few	CASSFSGRGLSSYEQYF	TGTGCCAGCAGTTTTTCTGGCAGGGGCCTGAGTTCCTACGAGCAGTACTTC
.	TRBV6-6	TRBJ2-7	.	CAGGSGTYEQYF	TGTGCCGGGGGATCGGGAACCTACGAGCAGTACTTC
TRBD1	TRBV5-1	TRBJ2-4	many	CASSADRGGKNIQYF	TGCGCCAGCAGCGCCGACAGGGGTGGCAAAAACATTCAGTACTTC
TRBD1	TRBV7-9	TRBJ2-3	few	CASSSNPGQGVTDTQYF	TGTGCCAGCAGCTCGAACCCGGGACAGGGTGTGACAGATACGCAGTATTTT
.	TRBV20-1	TRBJ1-1	few	CSARDRGKGAFF	TGCAGTGCTAGAGACAGGGGTAAGGGAGCTTTCTTT
.	TRBV5-6	TRBJ2-7	few	CASSLWGRELSYEQYF	TGTGCCAGCAGCTTGTGGGGCAGGGAGTTAAGCTACGAGCAGTACTTC
TRBD1	TRBV12-3/TRBV12-4	TRBJ1-5	.	CASSDRVNNQPQHF	TGTGCCAGCAGTGACAGGGTAAACAATCAGCCCCAGCATTTT
TRBD1	TRBV5-1	TRBJ2-3	.	CASSFAGTARTDTQYF	TGCGCCAGCAGCTTCGCCGGGACAGCTCGCACAGATACGCAGTATTTT
.	TRBV6-6	TRBJ2-5	few	CASSYIGGETQYF	TGTGCCAGCAGTTACATTGGGGGTGAGACCCAGTACTTC
TRBD2	TRBV9	TRBJ2-2	few	CASNGRGVNTGELFF	TGTGCCAGCAATGGGCGGGGGGTAAACACCGGGGAGCTGTTTTTT
.	TRBV7-2	TRBJ1-4	.	CASSPSNVGGEKLFF	TGTGCCAGCAGCCCGTCTAACGTAGGAGGGGAAAAACTGTTTTTT
.	TRBV12-3/TRBV12-4	TRBJ2-4	many	CASSFGSSGKNIQYF	TGTGCCAGCAGTTTTGGGTCCTCGGGCAAAAACATTCAGTACTTC
.	TRBV12-3/TRBV12-4	TRBJ1-4	many	CASSNEKLFF	TGTGCCAGCAGCAATGAAAAACTGTTTTTT
TRBD1	TRBV6-2/TRBV6-3	TRBJ2-4	.	CASSLDRGTKNIQYF	TGTGCCAGCAGTCTGGACAGGGGTACCAAAAACATTCAGTACTTC
TRBD1	TRBV12-3/TRBV12-4	TRBJ1-2	.	CASSLEGQFGYTF	TGTGCCAGCAGTTTAGAGGGACAGTTTGGCTACACCTTC
.	TRBV5-1	TRBJ2-3	.	CASSLTGEGTDTQYF	TGCGCCAGCAGCCTCACGGGGGAGGGCACAGATACGCAGTATTTT
.	TRBV7-2	TRBJ2-3	.	CASSLNWADTQYF	TGTGCCAGCAGCTTGAATTGGGCAGATACGCAGTATTTT
TRBD2	TRBV2	TRBJ2-2	.	CASNPRTSGAGELFF	TGTGCCAGCAACCCACGGACTAGCGGGGCCGGGGAGCTGTTTTTT
TRBD1	TRBV7-9	TRBJ1-4	.	CASSSPGGASGEKLFF	TGTGCCAGCAGCTCCCCAGGGGGCGCTTCGGGTGAAAAACTGTTTTTT
.	TRBV7-2	TRBJ2-1	few	CASSPPGTSYNEQFF	TGTGCCAGCAGCCCCCCAGGGACATCCTACAATGAGCAGTTCTTC
.	TRBV11-2	TRBJ2-4	.	CASSPPGAKNIQYF	TGTGCCAGCAGCCCCCCCGGAGCCAAAAACATTCAGTACTTC
.	TRBV30	TRBJ2-2	many	CAWSLQGRELFF	TGTGCCTGGAGTCTACAGGGCAGGGAGCTGTTTTTT
TRBD2	TRBV5-1	TRBJ2-1	.	CASAPTGGYNEQFF	TGCGCCAGCGCCCCTACGGGGGGGTACAATGAGCAGTTCTTC
.	TRBV19	TRBJ2-3	.	CASSNRDRWESTDTQYF	TGTGCCAGTAGTAACCGGGACCGATGGGAGAGCACAGATACGCAGTATTTT
.	TRBV10-3	TRBJ2-3	many	CAISPSTDTQYF	TGTGCCATCAGCCCTAGCACAGATACGCAGTATTTT
.	TRBV3-1	TRBJ1-1	few	CASSQDIGVTEAFF	TGTGCCAGCAGCCAAGATATCGGGGTAACTGAAGCTTTCTTT
.	TRBV24-1	TRBJ2-5	few	CATSDSAPVKKTQYF	TGTGCCACCAGTGATTCTGCCCCCGTGAAGAAGACCCAGTACTTC
.	TRBV5-5	TRBJ2-6	.	CASSLVVWGAGANVLTF	TGTGCCAGCAGCTTGGTGGTCTGGGGAGCCGGGGCCAACGTCCTGACTTTC
TRBD2	TRBV28	TRBJ2-7	.	CASSLAGVSPYEQYF	TGTGCCAGCAGTCTAGCGGGAGTGTCCCCCTACGAGCAGTACTTC
TRBD2	TRBV2	TRBJ2-3	few	CASSEAGGLAGITDTQYF	TGTGCCAGCAGTGAAGCGGGGGGACTAGCGGGAATCACAGATACGCAGTATTTT
.	TRBV15	TRBJ2-3	.	CATSADPTDTQYF	TGTGCCACCAGCGCGGATCCCACAGATACGCAGTATTTT
.	TRBV7-8	TRBJ2-2	.	CASSLGRSTGELFF	TGTGCCAGCAGCTTAGGAAGGTCCACCGGGGAGCTGTTTTTT
.	TRBV25-1	TRBJ2-2	many	CASSGRNTGELFF	TGTGCCAGCAGTGGAAGGAACACCGGGGAGCTGTTTTTT
TRBD2	TRBV7-9	TRBJ2-7	many	CASSREREANYEQYF	TGTGCCAGCAGCCGCGAGCGGGAGGCTAACTACGAGCAGTACTTC
TRBD1	TRBV7-8	TRBJ2-5	few	CASSSDRGHGETQYF	TGTGCCAGCAGCTCCGACAGGGGGCATGGGGAGACCCAGTACTTC
TRBD2	TRBV4-3	TRBJ2-1	.	CASSQGMPSGTRNEQFF	TGCGCCAGCAGCCAAGGAATGCCTAGCGGGACTCGCAATGAGCAGTTCTTC
.	TRBV28	TRBJ2-7	.	CASSLAGPGQYEQYF	TGTGCCAGCAGTTTAGCAGGTCCAGGGCAGTACGAGCAGTACTTC
.	TRBV5-1	TRBJ2-1	.	CASSLAVGTAYNEQFF	TGCGCCAGCAGCTTGGCCGTCGGGACCGCCTACAATGAGCAGTTCTTC
.	TRBV28	TRBJ1-6	.	CASRMVTLDSNSPLHF	TGTGCCAGCAGAATGGTGACCTTGGACAGCAATTCACCCCTCCACTTT
.	TRBV5-1	TRBJ2-1	.	CASSLYGVNYNEQFF	TGCGCCAGCAGCTTGTACGGAGTCAACTACAATGAGCAGTTCTTC
.	TRBV25-1	TRBJ2-1	few	CASNPPQANEQFF	TGTGCCAGCAACCCACCACAGGCCAATGAGCAGTTCTTC
.	TRBV5-1	TRBJ2-3	.	CASSIGADTQYF	TGCGCCAGCAGCATCGGGGCAGATACGCAGTATTTT
.	TRBV4-3	TRBJ2-4	.	CASSPRVWREIAKNIQYF	TGCGCCAGCAGCCCCCGGGTTTGGCGGGAAATAGCCAAAAACATTCAGTACTTC
TRBD2	TRBV6-5	TRBJ2-5	few	CASKPSGSLKTQYF	TGTGCCAGCAAACCAAGCGGGAGTCTGAAGACCCAGTACTTC
TRBD1	TRBV6-1	TRBJ2-7	.	CASSPDRRTKYEQYF	TGTGCCAGCAGTCCGGACAGGAGAACCAAGTACGAGCAGTACTTC
TRBD1	TRBV12-3/TRBV12-4	TRBJ1-5	few	CASSSTRGQGNQPQHF	TGTGCCAGCAGTTCAACCAGGGGGCAGGGGAATCAGCCCCAGCATTTT